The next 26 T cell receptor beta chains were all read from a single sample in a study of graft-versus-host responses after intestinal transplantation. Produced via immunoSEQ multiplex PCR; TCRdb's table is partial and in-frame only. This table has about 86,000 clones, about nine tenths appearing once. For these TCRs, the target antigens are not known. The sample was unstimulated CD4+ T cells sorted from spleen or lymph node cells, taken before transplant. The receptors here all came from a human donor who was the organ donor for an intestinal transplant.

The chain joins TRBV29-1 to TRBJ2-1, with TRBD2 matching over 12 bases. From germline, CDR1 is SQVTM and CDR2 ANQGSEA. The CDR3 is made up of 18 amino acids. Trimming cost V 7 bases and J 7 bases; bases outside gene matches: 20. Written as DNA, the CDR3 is TGCAGCGCCGACCTGACTAGCGGGAGCGCCATATCTCGGAATGAGCAGTTCTTC. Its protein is CSADLTSGSAISRNEQFF.

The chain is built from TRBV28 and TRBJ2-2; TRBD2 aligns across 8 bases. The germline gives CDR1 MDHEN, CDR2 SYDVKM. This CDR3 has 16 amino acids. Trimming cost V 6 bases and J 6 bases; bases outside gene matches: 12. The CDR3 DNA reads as TGTGCCAGCAGAGCCTCGGTCCTAGCGGGTTCCGGGGAGCTGTTTTTT. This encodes CASRASVLAGSGELFF. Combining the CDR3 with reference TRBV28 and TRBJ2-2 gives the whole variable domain DVKVTQSSRYLVKRTGEKVFLECVQDMDHENMFWYRQDPGLGLRLIYFSYDVKMKEKGDIPEGYSVSREKKERFSLILESASTNQTSMYLCASRASVLAGSGELFFGEGSRLTVL.

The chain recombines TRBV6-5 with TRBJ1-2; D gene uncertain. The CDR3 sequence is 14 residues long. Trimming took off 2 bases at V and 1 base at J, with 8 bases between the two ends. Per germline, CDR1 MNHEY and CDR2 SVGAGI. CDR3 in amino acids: CASSYKGGNYGYTF. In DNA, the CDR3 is TGTGCCAGCAGTTACAAGGGAGGTAACTATGGCTACACCTTC.

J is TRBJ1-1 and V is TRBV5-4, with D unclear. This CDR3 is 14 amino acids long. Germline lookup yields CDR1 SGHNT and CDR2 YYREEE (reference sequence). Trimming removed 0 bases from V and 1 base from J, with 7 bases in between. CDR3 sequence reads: CASSLAARNTEAFF. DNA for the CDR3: TGTGCCAGCAGCTTGGCCGCGAGGAACACTGAAGCTTTCTTT. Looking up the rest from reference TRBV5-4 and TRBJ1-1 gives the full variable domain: ETGVTQSPTHLIKTRGQQVTLRCSSQSGHNTVSWYQQALGQGPQFIFQYYREEENGRGNFPPRFSGLQFPNYSSELNVNALELDDSALYLCASSLAARNTEAFFGQGTRLTVV.

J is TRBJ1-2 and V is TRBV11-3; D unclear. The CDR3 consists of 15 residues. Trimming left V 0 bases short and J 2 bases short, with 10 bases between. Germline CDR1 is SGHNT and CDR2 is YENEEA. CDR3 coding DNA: TGTGCCAGCAGCTTAGATGAAAGAGGGAACTATGGCTACACCTTC. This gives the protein CASSLDERGNYGYTF.

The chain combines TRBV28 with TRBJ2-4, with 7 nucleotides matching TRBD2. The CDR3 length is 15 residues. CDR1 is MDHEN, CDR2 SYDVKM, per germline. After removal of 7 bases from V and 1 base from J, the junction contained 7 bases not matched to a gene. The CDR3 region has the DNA TGTGCCAGCAAGGGAGCGGGATTTGCCAAAAACATTCAGTACTTC. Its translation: CASKGAGFAKNIQYF.

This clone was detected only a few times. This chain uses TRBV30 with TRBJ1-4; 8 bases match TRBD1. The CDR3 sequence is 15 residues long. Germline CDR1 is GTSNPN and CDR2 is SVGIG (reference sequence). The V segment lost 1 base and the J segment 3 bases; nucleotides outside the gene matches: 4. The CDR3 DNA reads TGTGCCTGGAGTGGGTTGGGACAGGCTAATGAAAAACTGTTTTTT. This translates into CAWSGLGQANEKLFF.

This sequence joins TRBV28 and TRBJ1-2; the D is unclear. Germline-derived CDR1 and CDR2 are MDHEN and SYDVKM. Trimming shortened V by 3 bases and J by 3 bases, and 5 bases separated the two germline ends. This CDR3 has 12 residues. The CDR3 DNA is TGTGCCAGCAGTTTGGCAGACTATGGCTACACCTTC. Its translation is CASSLADYGYTF.

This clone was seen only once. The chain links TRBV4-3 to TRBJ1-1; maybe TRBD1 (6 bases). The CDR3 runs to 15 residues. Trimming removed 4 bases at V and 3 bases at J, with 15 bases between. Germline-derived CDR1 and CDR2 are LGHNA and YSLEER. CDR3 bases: TGCGCCAGCAGCCTATGGGGGGGCGGAGACACTGAAGCTTTCTTT. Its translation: CASSLWGGGDTEAFF.

Here the CDR3 DNA reads TGCAGCGTCGGGACAGGGGAGGTTGCAGGTACGCAGTATTTT. Translating gives CSVGTGEVAGTQYF. V is TRBV29-1 and J is TRBJ2-3; 10 nucleotides agree with TRBD1. Losses at the gene ends were 6 bases for V and 8 bases for J; bases not matched to a gene: 11. The CDR3 sequence is 14 residues long. Germline loops: CDR1 SQVTM, CDR2 ANQGSEA.

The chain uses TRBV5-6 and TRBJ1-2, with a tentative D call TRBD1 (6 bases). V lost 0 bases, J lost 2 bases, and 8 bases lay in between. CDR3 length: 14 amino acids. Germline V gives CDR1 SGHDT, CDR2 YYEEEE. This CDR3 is CASSLGTGNYGYTF. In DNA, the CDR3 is TGTGCCAGCAGCTTGGGAACAGGGAACTATGGCTACACCTTC.

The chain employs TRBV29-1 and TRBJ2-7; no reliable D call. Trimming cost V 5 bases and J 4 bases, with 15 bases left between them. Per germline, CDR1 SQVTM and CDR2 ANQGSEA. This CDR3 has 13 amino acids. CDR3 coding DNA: TGCAGCGTTCTATCACTACCTGATTACGAGCAGTACTTC. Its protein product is CSVLSLPDYEQYF.

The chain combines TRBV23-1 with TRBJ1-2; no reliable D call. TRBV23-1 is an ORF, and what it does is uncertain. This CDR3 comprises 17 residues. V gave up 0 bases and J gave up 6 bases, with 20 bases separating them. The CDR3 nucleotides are TGCGCCAGCAGTCAATCCCCGAGGGCGCCAGTACTGGATGGCTACACCTTC. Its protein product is CASSQSPRAPVLDGYTF.

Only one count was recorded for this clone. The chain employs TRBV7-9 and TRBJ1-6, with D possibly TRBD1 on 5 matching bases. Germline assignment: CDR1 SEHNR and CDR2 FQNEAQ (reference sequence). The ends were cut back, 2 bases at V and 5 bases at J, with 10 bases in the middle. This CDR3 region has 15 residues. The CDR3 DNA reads TGTGCCAGCAGCTTATGGCAGGGAAATAATTCACCCCTCCACTTT. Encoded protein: CASSLWQGNNSPLHF.

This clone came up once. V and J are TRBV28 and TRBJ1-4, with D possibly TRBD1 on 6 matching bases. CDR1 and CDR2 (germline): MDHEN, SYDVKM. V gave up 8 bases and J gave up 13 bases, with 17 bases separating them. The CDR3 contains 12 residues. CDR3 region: CASGGARFGLFF. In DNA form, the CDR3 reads TGTGCCAGCGGGGGGGCTAGGTTCGGACTGTTTTTT.

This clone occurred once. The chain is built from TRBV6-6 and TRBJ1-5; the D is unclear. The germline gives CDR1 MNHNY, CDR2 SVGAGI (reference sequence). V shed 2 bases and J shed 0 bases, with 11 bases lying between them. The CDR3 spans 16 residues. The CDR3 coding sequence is TGTGCCAGCAGTTACGGCCCGGGGTATAGCAATCAGCCCCAGCATTTT. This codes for CASSYGPGYSNQPQHF.

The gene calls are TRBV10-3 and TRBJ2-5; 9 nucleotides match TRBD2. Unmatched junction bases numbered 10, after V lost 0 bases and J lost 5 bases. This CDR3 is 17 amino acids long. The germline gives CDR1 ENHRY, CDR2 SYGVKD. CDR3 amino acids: CAISESVAGGPSETQYF. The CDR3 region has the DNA TGTGCCATCAGTGAGTCGGTGGCGGGGGGGCCCTCGGAGACCCAGTACTTC.

The DNA of the CDR3 is TGCGCCAGCAGCCGCGAACGAACCGGGGAGCTGTTTTTT. This translates into CASSRERTGELFF. The J gene is TRBJ2-2, the V gene TRBV4-1, with D hard to call. V gave up 4 bases and J gave up 5 bases, with 8 bases separating them. Germline V gene lookup returns CDR1 MGHRA and CDR2 YSYEKL. The CDR3 has 13 amino acids.

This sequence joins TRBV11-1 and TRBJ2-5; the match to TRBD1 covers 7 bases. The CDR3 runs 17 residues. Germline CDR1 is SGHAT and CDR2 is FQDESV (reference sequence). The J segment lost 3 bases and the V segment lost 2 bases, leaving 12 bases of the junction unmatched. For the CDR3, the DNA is TGTGCCAGCAGCTTACTTGCCCCCGGGACAGCGAAAGAGACCCAGTACTTC. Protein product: CASSLLAPGTAKETQYF.

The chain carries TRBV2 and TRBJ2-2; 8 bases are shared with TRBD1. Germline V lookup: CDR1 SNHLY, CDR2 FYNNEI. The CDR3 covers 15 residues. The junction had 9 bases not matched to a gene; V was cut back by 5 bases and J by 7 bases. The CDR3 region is CASSRGRGQVGELFF. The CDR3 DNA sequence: TGTGCCAGCAGTCGAGGCAGGGGGCAGGTCGGGGAGCTGTTTTTT.

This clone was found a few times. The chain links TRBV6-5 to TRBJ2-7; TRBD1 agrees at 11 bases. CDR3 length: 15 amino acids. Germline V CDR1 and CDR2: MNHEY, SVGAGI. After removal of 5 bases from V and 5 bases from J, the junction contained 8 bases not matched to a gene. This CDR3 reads CASSRSGTGGHEQYF. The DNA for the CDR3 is TGTGCCAGCAGTCGATCCGGGACAGGGGGGCACGAGCAGTACTTC.

CDR3 coding DNA: TGTGCCAGTAGTGCAGCTAGCGGGAGGACCACAGATACGCAGTATTTT. This gives the protein CASSAASGRTTDTQYF. This chain uses TRBV19 with TRBJ2-3; TRBD2 matches 11 bases. Losses at the gene ends were 5 bases for V and 2 bases for J; bases not matched to a gene: 6. This CDR3 is 16 amino acids long. Germline V gene data show CDR1 as LNHDA and CDR2 as SQIVND (reference sequence).

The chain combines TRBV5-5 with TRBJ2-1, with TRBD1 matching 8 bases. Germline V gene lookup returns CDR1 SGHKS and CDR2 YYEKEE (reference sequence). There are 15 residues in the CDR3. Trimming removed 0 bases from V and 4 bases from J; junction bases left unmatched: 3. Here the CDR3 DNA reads TGTGCCAGCAGCTTGGGCGGACAGGGATACAATGAGCAGTTCTTC. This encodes CASSLGGQGYNEQFF.

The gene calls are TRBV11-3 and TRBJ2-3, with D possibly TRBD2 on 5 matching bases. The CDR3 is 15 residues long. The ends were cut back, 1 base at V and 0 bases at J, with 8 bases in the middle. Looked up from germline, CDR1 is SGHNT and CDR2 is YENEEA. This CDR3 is CASSLGLASTDTQYF. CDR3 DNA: TGTGCCAGCAGCTTAGGCCTAGCTAGCACAGATACGCAGTATTTT.

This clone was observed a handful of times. The CDR3 reads CASSLYRGASFEQYF. In DNA, the CDR3 is TGTGCCAGCAGTTTATATCGGGGGGCTAGCTTCGAGCAGTACTTC. V is TRBV27 and J is TRBJ2-7, with D maybe TRBD2 (7 bases). The CDR3 is 15 residues long. The germline V and J ends were trimmed by 1 base and 6 bases, with 16 bases remaining between them. Per germline, CDR1 MNHEY and CDR2 SMNVEV (reference sequence).

CDR3 residues: CASSDPGTGPNQPQHF. CDR3 in DNA: TGTGCCAGTAGTGACCCCGGGACAGGGCCAAATCAGCCCCAGCATTTT. The chain is built from TRBV19 and TRBJ1-5, with 9 bases aligning to TRBD1. CDR3 length: 16 amino acids. Germline CDR1 LNHDA, CDR2 SQIVND (reference sequence). V dropped 5 bases and J dropped 4; count of bases not matched to a gene: 9.